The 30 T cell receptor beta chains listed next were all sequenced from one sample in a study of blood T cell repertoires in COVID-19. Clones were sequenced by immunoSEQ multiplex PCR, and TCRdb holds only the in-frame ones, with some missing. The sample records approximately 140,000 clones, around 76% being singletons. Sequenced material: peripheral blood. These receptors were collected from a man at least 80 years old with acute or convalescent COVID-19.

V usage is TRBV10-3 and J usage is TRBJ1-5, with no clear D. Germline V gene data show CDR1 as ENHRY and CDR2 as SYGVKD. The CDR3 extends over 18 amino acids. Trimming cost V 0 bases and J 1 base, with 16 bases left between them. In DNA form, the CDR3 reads TGTGCCATCAGTGAGTCTCGGCGGTTAGATGGGAGCAATCAGCCCCAGCATTTT. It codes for CAISESRRLDGSNQPQHF.

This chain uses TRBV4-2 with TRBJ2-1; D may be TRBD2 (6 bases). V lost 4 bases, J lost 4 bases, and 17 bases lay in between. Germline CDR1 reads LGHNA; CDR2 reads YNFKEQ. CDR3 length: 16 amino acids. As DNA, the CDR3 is TGTGCCAGCAGCCTCCAAGAGGCGGGGCCTTACAATGAGCAGTTCTTC. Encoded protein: CASSLQEAGPYNEQFF.

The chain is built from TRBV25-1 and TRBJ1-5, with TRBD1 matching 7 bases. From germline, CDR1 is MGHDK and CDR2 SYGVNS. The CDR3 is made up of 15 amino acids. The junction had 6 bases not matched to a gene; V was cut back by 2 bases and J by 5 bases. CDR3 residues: CASSEPDREDQPQHF. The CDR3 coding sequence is TGTGCCAGCAGTGAACCAGACAGGGAAGATCAGCCCCAGCATTTT.

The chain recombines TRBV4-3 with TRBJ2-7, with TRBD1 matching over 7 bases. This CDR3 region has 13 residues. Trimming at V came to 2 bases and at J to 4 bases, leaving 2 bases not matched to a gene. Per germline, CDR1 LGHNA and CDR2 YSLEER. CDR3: CASSQKQGYEQYF. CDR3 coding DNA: TGCGCCAGCAGCCAAAAACAGGGGTACGAGCAGTACTTC.

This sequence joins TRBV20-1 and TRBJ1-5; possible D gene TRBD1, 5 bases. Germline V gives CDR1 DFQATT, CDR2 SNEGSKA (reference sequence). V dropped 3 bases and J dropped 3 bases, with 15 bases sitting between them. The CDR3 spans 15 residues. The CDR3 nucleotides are TGCAGTGCTAGTGGCGGGGGGGGGTTCAATCAGCCCCAGCATTTT. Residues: CSASGGGGFNQPQHF.

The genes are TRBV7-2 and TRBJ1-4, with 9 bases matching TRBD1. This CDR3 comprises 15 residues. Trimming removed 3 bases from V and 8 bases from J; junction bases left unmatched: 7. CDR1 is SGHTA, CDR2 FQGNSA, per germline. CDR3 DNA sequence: TGTGCCAGCAGCTTGGTGGGACAGGGAACCGAAAAACTGTTTTTT. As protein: CASSLVGQGTEKLFF.

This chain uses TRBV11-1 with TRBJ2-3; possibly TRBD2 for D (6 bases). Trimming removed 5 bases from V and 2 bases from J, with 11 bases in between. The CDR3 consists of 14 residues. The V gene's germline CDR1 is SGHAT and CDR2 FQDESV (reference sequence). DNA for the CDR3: TGTGCCAGCAGCCCGGGACTTCACACAGATACGCAGTATTTT. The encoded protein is CASSPGLHTDTQYF.

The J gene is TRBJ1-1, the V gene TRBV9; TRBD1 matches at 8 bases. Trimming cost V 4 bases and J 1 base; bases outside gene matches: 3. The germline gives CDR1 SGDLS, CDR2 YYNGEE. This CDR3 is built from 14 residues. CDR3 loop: CASSRGQGNTEAFF. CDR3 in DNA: TGTGCCAGCAGCAGAGGACAGGGGAACACTGAAGCTTTCTTT. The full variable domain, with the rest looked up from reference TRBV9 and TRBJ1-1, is DSGVTQTPKHLITATGQRVTLRCSPRSGDLSVYWYQQSLDQGLQFLIQYYNGEERAKGNILERFSAQQFPDLHSELNLSSLELGDSALYFCASSRGQGNTEAFFGQGTRLTVV.

CDR3 sequence reads: CASRMGLSQETQYF. The CDR3 region has the DNA TGTGCCAGCAGAATGGGACTGTCCCAAGAGACCCAGTACTTC. The J gene is TRBJ2-5, the V gene TRBV6-5; possible D gene TRBD2, 6 bases. CDR1 is MNHEY and CDR2 is SVGAGI in the germline V gene. This CDR3 is 14 amino acids long. Trimming stripped 6 bases from V and 1 base from J, with 12 bases between.

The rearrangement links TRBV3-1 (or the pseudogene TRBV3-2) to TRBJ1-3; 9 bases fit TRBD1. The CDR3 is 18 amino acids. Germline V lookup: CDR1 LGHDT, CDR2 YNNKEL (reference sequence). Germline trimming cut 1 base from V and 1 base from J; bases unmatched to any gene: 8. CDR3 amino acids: CASSQGPGQGLSGNTIYF. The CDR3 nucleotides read TGTGCCAGCAGCCAAGGGCCGGGACAGGGTTTGTCTGGAAACACCATATATTTT.

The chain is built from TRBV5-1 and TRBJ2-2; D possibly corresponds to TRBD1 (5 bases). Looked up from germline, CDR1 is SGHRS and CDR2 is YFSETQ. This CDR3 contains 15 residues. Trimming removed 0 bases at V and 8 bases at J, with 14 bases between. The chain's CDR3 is CASSLGGAASGELFF. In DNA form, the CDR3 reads TGCGCCAGCAGCTTGGGGGGCGCGGCGAGTGGGGAGCTGTTTTTT.

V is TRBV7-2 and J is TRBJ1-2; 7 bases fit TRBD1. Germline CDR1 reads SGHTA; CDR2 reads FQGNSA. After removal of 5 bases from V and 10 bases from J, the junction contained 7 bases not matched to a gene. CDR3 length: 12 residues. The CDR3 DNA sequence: TGTGCCAGCAGCCGAGACAGGGAATCCTACACCTTC. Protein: CASSRDRESYTF.

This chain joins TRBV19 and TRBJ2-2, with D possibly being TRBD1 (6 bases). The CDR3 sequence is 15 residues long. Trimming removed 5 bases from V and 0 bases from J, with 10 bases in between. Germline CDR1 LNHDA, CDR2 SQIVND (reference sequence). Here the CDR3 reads CASSGSGANTGELFF. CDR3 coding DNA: TGTGCCAGTAGTGGGTCAGGGGCGAACACCGGGGAGCTGTTTTTT.

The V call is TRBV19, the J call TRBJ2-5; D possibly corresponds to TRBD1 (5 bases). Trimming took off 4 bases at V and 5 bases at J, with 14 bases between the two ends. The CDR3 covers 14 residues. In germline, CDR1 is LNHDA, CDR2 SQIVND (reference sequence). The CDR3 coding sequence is TGTGCCAGTAGTAGGGGCGACTTGGGGGAGACCCAGTACTTC. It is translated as CASSRGDLGETQYF.

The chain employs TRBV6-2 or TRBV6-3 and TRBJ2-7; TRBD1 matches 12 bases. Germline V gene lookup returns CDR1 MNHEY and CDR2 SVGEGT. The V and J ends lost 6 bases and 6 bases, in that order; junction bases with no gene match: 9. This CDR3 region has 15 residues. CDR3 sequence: CASSPPGTGGSEQYF. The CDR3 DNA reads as TGTGCCAGCAGCCCGCCCGGGACAGGGGGCAGCGAGCAGTACTTC.

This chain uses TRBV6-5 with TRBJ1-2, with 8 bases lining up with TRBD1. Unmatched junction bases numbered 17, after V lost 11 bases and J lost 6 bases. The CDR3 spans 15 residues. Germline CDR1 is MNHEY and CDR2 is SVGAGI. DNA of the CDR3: TGTGCCGCCTCACCAGCCCAGGGGGCTTGGGATGGCTACACCTTC. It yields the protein CAASPAQGAWDGYTF.

The CDR3 DNA follows: TGCGCCAGCAGCCAAGATTTTAACGGGGAGCTGTTTTTT. The encoded protein is CASSQDFNGELFF. The genes are TRBV4-3 and TRBJ2-2; D not resolved. CDR1 and CDR2 (germline): LGHNA, YSLEER. The CDR3 has 13 amino acids. Trimming stripped 0 bases from V and 7 bases from J, with 6 bases between.

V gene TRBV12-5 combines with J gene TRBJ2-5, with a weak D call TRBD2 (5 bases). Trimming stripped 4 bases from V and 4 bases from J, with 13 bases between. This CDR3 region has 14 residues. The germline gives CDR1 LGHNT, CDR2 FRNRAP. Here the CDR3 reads CASGSGIGGETQYF. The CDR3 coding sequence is TGTGCTAGTGGTTCCGGAATAGGAGGAGAGACCCAGTACTTC.

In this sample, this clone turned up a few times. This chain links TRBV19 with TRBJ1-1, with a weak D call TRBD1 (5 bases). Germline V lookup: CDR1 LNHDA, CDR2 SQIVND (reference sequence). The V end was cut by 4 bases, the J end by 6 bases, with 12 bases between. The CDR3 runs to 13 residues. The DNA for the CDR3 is TGTGCCAGTAGTACCACAGGAGCCCCTGAAGCTTTCTTT. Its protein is CASSTTGAPEAFF.

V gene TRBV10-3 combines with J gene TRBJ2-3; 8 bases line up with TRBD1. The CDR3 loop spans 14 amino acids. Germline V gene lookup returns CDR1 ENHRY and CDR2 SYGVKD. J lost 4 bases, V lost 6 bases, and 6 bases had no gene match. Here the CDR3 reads CAIRDSGGPDTQYF. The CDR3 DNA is TGTGCCATCAGGGACTCAGGGGGCCCAGATACGCAGTATTTT.

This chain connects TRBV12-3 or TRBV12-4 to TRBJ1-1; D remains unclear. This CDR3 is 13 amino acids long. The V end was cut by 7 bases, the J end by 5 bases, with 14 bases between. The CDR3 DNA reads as TGTGCCAGCATATGGGCTGAGGGTACTGAAGCTTTCTTT. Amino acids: CASIWAEGTEAFF.

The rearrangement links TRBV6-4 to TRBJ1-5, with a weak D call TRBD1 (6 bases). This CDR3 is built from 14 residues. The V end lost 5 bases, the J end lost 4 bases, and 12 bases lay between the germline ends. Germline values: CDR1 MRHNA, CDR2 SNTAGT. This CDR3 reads CASSSDRPNQPQHF. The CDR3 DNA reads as TGTGCCAGCAGTAGCGACAGGCCGAATCAGCCCCAGCATTTT.

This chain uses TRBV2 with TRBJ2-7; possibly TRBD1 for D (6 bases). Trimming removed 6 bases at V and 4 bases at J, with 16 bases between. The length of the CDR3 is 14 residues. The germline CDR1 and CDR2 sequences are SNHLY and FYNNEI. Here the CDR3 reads CASSLQDRFYEQYF. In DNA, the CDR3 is TGTGCCAGCAGCCTGCAGGACAGATTTTACGAGCAGTACTTC.

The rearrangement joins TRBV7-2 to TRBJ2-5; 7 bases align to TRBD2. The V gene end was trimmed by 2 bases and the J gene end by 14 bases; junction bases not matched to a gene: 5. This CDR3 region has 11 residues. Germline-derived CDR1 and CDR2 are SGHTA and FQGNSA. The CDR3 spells CASSLSGATYF. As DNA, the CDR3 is TGTGCCAGCAGCTTAAGCGGGGCCACCTACTTC.

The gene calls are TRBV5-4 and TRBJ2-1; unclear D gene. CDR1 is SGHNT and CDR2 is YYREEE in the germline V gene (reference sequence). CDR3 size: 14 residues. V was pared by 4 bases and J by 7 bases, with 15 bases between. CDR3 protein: CASSPPSPGNEQFF. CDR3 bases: TGTGCCAGCAGCCCCCCCAGCCCCGGGAATGAGCAGTTCTTC. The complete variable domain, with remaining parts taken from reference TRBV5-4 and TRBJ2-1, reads ETGVTQSPTHLIKTRGQQVTLRCSSQSGHNTVSWYQQALGQGPQFIFQYYREEENGRGNFPPRFSGLQFPNYSSELNVNALELDDSALYLCASSPPSPGNEQFFGPGTRLTVL.

Here the CDR3 reads CASLDGGSSETQYF. CDR3 sequence (DNA): TGTGCCAGCCTCGACGGGGGAAGTTCAGAGACCCAGTACTTC. The chain joins TRBV3-1 (or the pseudogene TRBV3-2) to TRBJ2-5; tentative D call: TRBD2 (6 bases). The germline V and J ends were trimmed by 8 bases and 4 bases, with 17 bases remaining between them. Germline V gene data show CDR1 as LGHDT and CDR2 as YNNKEL (reference sequence). The CDR3 spans 14 residues.

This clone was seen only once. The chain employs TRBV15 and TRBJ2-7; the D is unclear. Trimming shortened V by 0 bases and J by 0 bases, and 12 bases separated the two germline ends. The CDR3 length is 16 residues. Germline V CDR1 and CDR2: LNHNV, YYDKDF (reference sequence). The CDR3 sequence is CATSRDLARSSYEQYF. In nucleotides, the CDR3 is TGTGCCACCAGCAGAGATCTGGCAAGGAGCTCCTACGAGCAGTACTTC. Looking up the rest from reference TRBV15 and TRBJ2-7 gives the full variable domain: DAMVIQNPRYQVTQFGKPVTLSCSQTLNHNVMYWYQQKSSQAPKLLFHYYDKDFNNEADTPDNFQSRRPNTSFCFLDIRSPGLGDTAMYLCATSRDLARSSYEQYFGPGTRLTVT.

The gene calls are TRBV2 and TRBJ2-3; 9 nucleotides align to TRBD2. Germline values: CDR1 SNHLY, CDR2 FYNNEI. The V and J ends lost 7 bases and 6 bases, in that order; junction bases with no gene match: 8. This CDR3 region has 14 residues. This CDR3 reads CASILAGRPDTQYF. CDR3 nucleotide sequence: TGTGCCAGCATCCTAGCGGGGAGGCCCGATACGCAGTATTTT.

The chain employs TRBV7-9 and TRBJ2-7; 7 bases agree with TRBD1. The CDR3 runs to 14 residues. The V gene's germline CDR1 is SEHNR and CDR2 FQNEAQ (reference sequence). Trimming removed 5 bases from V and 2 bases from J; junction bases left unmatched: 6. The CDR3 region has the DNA TGTGCCAGCAGCCCGGGGACAGACACCTACGAGCAGTACTTC. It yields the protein CASSPGTDTYEQYF.

CDR3 residues: CASSITPTSEAFF. CDR3 DNA sequence: TGTGCCAGTAGTATCACGCCGACTTCCGAAGCTTTCTTT. The rearrangement uses TRBV19 and TRBJ1-1; D is unclear. The V gene lost 3 bases and the J gene lost 8 bases, with 13 bases spanning the gap. The germline gives CDR1 LNHDA, CDR2 SQIVND (reference sequence). This CDR3 is built from 13 residues.